This T cell receptor beta chain was profiled in a study of T cell repertoires in aging, cancer and after chemotherapy. About the research overall: Donors were grouped into six age bands spanning 30 or younger through 70 or older. Clear clonal overlap appeared across healthy donor samples taken over several months to years. Study results and caveats: Across the chemotherapy interval, each cancer cohort showed higher median generation probability, suggesting thymic rebound. These repertoire data do not allow conclusions about immunological memory after chemotherapy.

A mixed TRB-A/B primer pool amplified rearranged TRB by multiplex touch-down PCR. TCRdb ran MiXCR on the multiplex PCR reads and lists one entry per CDR3 protein. This sample carries 8,500 to 13,000 distinct CDR3 sequences, 25% to 35% of them seen once, and the ten largest clones take 3.2%. Comment on this clonotype: Its antigen is unknown. The germline gene is not matched at one end of the junction; a read error may be the cause.

CDR1 is SGHNT and CDR2 is YYREEE in the germline V gene (reference sequence). This CDR3 region has 15 residues. The template was genomic DNA from peripheral blood, not RNA. This clonotype originated in a human donor in good health. The chain is built from TRBV5-4 and TRBJ2-3; TRBD2 is a possible D gene (5 bases). The sample was blood. This CDR3 is CASSLVTGSTDTQYF. Written as DNA, the CDR3 is TGCGCCAGCAGCTTGGTAACGGGGAGCACAGATACGCAGTATTTT.